A selection of T cell receptor beta chains follows, all from one sample in a study of technical replicates of blood from a few donors. The method was immunoSEQ multiplex PCR; TCRdb's version includes in-frame clones alone and lacks a portion of them. This sample has tens of thousands of clones, with approximately 91% found just once. Sequencing was performed on PBMCs. Source of these receptors: a human donor in good health. Some clones in this sample may be carry-over from other donors' samples. Each CDR3 is given with its conserved first and last residue. D genes are given only for firm matches. A row's size may be missing; if present it is once, few, many or a size class.

j_call d_call v_call clone_size cdr3_aa cdr3_nt
TRBJ2-5 - TRBV7-6 - CASTLGGGIGETQYF TGTGCCAGCACCCTAGGGGGGGGTATTGGAGAGACCCAGTACTTC
TRBJ1-3 - TRBV5-4 - CASSRSGNTIYF TGTGCCAGCAGCCGCTCTGGAAACACCATATATTTT
TRBJ1-2 - TRBV4-3 - CASSQVAGIDYGYTF TGCGCCAGCAGCCAAGTCGCCGGGATCGACTATGGCTACACCTTC
TRBJ1-2 - TRBV5-4 once CASSMRKTGLANYGYTF TGTGCCAGCAGCATGAGAAAAACAGGATTAGCTAACTATGGCTACACCTTC
TRBJ1-3 TRBD1 TRBV2 - CASSEGQGAGNTIYF TGTGCCAGCAGTGAAGGGCAGGGGGCTGGAAACACCATATATTTT
TRBJ2-7 - TRBV7-2 - CASSLEFRHRGSYEQYF TGTGCCAGCAGCTTAGAGTTCAGGCATCGGGGCTCCTACGAGCAGTACTTC
TRBJ1-1 - TRBV12-2 once CASRLVINTEAFF TGTGCAAGTCGCTTAGTTATTAACACTGAAGCTTTCTTT
TRBJ2-5 TRBD1 TRBV25-1 - CASSEWGTGGETQYF TGTGCCAGCAGTGAATGGGGGACAGGGGGCGAGACCCAGTACTTC
TRBJ2-7 TRBD1 TRBV7-3 - CASSRDGQGLYEQYF TGTGCCAGCAGCCGCGACGGACAGGGTCTCTACGAGCAGTACTTC
TRBJ2-1 - TRBV4-1 - CASSQLAADEQFF TGCGCCAGCAGCCAGTTGGCCGCAGATGAGCAGTTCTTC
TRBJ2-7 - TRBV6-5 - CASRQGPGEQYF TGTGCCAGCAGACAGGGCCCCGGGGAGCAGTACTTC
TRBJ2-6 TRBD2 TRBV4-1 few CASSQGLAGFSGANVLTF TGCGCCAGCAGCCAGGGACTAGCGGGTTTCTCTGGGGCCAACGTCCTGACTTTC
TRBJ2-1 TRBD1 TRBV15 - CATSRAQGTGGHIEQFF TGTGCCACCAGCAGAGCCCAGGGGACAGGGGGCCACATTGAGCAGTTCTTC
TRBJ2-1 TRBD1 TRBV5-1 few CASSLAGTGRYNEQFF TGCGCCAGCAGCTTGGCCGGGACAGGAAGATACAATGAGCAGTTCTTC
TRBJ1-2 TRBD1 TRBV6-5 - CASSYDRVKGYTF TGTGCCAGCAGTTACGACAGGGTGAAAGGCTACACCTTC
TRBJ2-1 - TRBV7-3 - CASSLTGGFKSYNEQFF TGTGCCAGCAGCTTAACGGGGGGATTTAAATCCTACAATGAGCAGTTCTTC
TRBJ1-2 - TRBV4-2 - CASSQVVAGVGYGYTF TGTGCCAGCAGCCAAGTCGTCGCAGGGGTTGGCTATGGCTACACCTTC
TRBJ1-1 TRBD1 TRBV5-6 - CASSWGQVNTEAFF TGTGCCAGCAGCTGGGGACAGGTGAACACTGAAGCTTTCTTT
TRBJ1-2 - TRBV10-3 - CATVKANRKVYGYTF TGTGCCACGGTGAAAGCTAACAGGAAAGTCTATGGCTACACCTTC
TRBJ2-1 - TRBV5-1 - CASSFPLAPNEQFF TGCGCCAGCAGCTTCCCGCTAGCCCCCAATGAGCAGTTCTTC